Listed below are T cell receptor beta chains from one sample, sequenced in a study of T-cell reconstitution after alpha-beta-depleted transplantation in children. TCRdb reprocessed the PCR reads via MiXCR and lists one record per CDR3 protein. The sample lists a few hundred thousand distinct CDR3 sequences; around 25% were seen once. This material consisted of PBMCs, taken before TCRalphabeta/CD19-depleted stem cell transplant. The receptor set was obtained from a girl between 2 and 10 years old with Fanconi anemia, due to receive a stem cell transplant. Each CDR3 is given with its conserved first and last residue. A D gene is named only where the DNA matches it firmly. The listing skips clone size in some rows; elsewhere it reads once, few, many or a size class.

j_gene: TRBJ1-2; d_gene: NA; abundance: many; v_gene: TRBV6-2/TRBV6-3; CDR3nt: TGTGCCAGCAGTTACCTCAGGACAGACCTTCACGGCTACACCTTC; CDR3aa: CASSYLRTDLHGYTF
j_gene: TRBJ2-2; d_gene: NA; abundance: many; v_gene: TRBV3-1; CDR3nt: TGTGCCAGCAGCCAATATCCCCCCTTGGTGGAAAGGACCGGGGAGCTGTTTTTT; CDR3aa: CASSQYPPLVERTGELFF
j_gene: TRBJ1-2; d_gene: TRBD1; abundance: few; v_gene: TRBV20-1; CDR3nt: TGCAGTGCTGGTACCGGGACAGGGCGCTTC; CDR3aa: CSAGTGTGRF
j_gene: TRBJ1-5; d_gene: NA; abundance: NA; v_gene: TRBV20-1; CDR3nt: TGCAGTGCTGCACTAGACAGCTACGGCAATCAGCCCCAGCATTTT; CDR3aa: CSAALDSYGNQPQHF
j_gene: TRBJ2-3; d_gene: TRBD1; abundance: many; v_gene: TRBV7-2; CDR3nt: TGTGCCAGCAGCTTGAGACAGGGAACAGATACGCAGTATTTT; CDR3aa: CASSLRQGTDTQYF
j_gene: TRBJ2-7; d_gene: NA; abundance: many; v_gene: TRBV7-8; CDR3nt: TGTGCCAGCAGCTTAGGGCGACGGAGCTCCTACGAGCAGTACTTC; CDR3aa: CASSLGRRSSYEQYF
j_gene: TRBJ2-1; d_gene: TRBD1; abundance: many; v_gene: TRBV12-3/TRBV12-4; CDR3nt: TGTGCCAGCAGTCTTCGACAGGGGGCCTCTCAGCAGTTCTTC; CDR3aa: CASSLRQGASQQFF
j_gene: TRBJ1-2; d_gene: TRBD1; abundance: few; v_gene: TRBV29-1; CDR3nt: TGCAGCGTCTCGACAGGGTGGGAAGGTGGCTACACCTTC; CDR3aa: CSVSTGWEGGYTF
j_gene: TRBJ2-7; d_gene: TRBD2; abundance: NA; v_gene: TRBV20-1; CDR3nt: TGCAGTGGGAGCCTAGGTCGGGACTACGTCTACGAGCAGTACTTC; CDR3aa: CSGSLGRDYVYEQYF
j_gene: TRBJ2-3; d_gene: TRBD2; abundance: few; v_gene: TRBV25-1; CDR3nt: TGTGCCAGCAGGAGACCTCTAGGGGAGGGCTCAGATACGCAGTATTTT; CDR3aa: CASRRPLGEGSDTQYF
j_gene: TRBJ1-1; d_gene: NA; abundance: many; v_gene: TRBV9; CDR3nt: TGTGCCAGCAGCGTAAGGCCGGTTAACACTGAAGCTTTCTTT; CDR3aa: CASSVRPVNTEAFF
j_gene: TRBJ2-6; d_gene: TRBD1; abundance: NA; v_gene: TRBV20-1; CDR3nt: TGCAGTGCTAGGACCACCGGGACAGCATTCTCTGGGGCCAACGTCCTGACTTTC; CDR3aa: CSARTTGTAFSGANVLTF
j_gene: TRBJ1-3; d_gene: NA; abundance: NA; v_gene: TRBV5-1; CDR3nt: TGCGCCAGCAGAAGCTCTGGAAACACCATATATTTT; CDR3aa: CASRSSGNTIYF
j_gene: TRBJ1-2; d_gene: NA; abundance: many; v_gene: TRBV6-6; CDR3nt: TGTGCCAGCAGTTACGGGGGGGTCGGAGGCTACACCTTC; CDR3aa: CASSYGGVGGYTF
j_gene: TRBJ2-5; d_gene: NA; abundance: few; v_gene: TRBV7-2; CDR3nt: TGTGCCAGCAGCTTAGCTAGACCTGAGACCCAGTACTTC; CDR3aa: CASSLARPETQYF
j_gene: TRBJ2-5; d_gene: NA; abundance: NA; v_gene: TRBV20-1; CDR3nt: TGCAGTGCTAGTTTCCAGATAGAGACCCAGTACTTC; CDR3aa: CSASFQIETQYF
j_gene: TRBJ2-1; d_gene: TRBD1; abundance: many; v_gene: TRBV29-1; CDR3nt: TGCAGCGTCTGTGAACAGGGGAAGTCCTACAATGAGCAGTTCTTC; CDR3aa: CSVCEQGKSYNEQFF
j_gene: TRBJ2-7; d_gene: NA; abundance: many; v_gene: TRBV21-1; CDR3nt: TGTGCCAGCACCAAAGGGGACAGGGACCCAGCCTACGAGCAGTACTTC; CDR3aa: CASTKGDRDPAYEQYF
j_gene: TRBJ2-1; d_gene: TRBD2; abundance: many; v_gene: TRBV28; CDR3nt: TGTGCCAGCAGTCCCTCCGGGACTAGGGAGTACAATGAGCAGTTCTTC; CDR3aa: CASSPSGTREYNEQFF
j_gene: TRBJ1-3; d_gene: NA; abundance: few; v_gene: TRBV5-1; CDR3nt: TGCGCCAGCAGCTTGGATCTGGTCTACTCTGGAAACACCATATATTTT; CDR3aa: CASSLDLVYSGNTIYF
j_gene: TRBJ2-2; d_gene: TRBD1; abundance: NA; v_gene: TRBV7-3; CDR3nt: TGTGCCAGCAGCCCCGGGACAGGAACCGGGGAGCTGTTTTTT; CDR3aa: CASSPGTGTGELFF
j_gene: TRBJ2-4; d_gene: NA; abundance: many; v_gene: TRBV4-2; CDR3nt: TGTGCCAGCAGCCAAGATAATAGGGAATCAAGAAACATTCAGTACTTC; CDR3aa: CASSQDNRESRNIQYF
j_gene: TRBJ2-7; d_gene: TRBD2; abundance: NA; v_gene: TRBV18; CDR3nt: TGTGCCAGCTCACCGATGGGACTAAGCGGGCACGAGCAGTACTTC; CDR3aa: CASSPMGLSGHEQYF